The entry that follows covers one TCR beta chain sequence. Antigen specificity is unknown. These data are taken from a study of shared clonotypes between healthy human individuals. Study background: The plates for each donor numbered three CD4 naive, three CD4 memory, two CD8 naive and one CD8 memory.

Study-wide points: Non-shared clonotypes were found to have lower generation probabilities than the clonotypes that were shared by all four of the sorted-subset donors.

The CDR3 runs 17 residues. Germline assignment: CDR1 GTSNPN and CDR2 SVGIG (reference sequence). The ends lost 1 base at V and 1 base at J; junction bases unmatched: 9. Clones were sequenced by immunoSEQ multiplex PCR, and TCRdb holds only the in-frame ones, with some missing. The repertoire holds about 2,100,000 clones, with approximately 94% as singletons. Naive CD8 cells lacked CD45RO and underwent positive selection for CCR7, leaving out terminally differentiated effector memory CD45RA+ cells. Donors were healthy HIV-negative adults without recently reported acute infections or vaccinations. The sample consisted of naive CD8+ T cells from PBMCs. V and J are TRBV30 and TRBJ1-1; 10 bases fit TRBD1. The TCR was taken from a man between 18 and 29 years old in good health. Some clones in this sample may be carry-over from other donors' samples. CDR3 residues: CAWSAQMDRGTNTEAFF. CDR3 DNA sequence: TGTGCCTGGAGTGCACAGATGGACAGGGGGACGAACACTGAAGCTTTCTTT. The full variable domain, in which reference TRBV30 and TRBJ1-1 provide the parts outside the CDR3, is SQTIHQWPATLVQPVGSPLSLECTVEGTSNPNLYWYRQAAGRGLQLLFYSVGIGQISSEVPQNLSASRPQDRQFILSSKKLLLSDSGFYLCAWSAQMDRGTNTEAFFGQGTRLTVV.